This TCR beta chain was profiled in a study of CD8+ T cells in alopecia areata. The CDR3 is 15 amino acids. Germline trimming cut 5 bases from V and 1 base from J; bases unmatched to any gene: 2. Germline CDR1 is SEHNR and CDR2 is FQNEAQ (reference sequence). Investigators isolated RNA and reverse transcribed it into cDNA to act as the sequencing template. Assay: immunoSEQ multiplex PCR; the TCRdb copy retains only in-frame clones and omits some. The sample includes 100,000 to 120,000 clones, under 65% seen only once; the top ten take over 20%. The specimen sequenced was NKG2D-low CD8+ T cells sorted from blood. The receptor was isolated from a human donor with alopecia areata. This chain joins TRBV7-9 and TRBJ2-6; 7 bases align to TRBD1. The CDR3 bases are TGTGCCAGCAGCAACAGGGGATCTGGGGCCAACGTCCTGACTTTC. Protein product: CASSNRGSGANVLTF. The complete variable domain, with remaining parts taken from reference TRBV7-9 and TRBJ2-6, reads DTGVSQNPRHKITKRGQNVTFRCDPISEHNRLYWYRQTLGQGPEFLTYFQNEAQLEKSRLLSDRFSAERPKGSFSTLEIQRTEQGDSAMYLCASSNRGSGANVLTFGAGSRLTVL.